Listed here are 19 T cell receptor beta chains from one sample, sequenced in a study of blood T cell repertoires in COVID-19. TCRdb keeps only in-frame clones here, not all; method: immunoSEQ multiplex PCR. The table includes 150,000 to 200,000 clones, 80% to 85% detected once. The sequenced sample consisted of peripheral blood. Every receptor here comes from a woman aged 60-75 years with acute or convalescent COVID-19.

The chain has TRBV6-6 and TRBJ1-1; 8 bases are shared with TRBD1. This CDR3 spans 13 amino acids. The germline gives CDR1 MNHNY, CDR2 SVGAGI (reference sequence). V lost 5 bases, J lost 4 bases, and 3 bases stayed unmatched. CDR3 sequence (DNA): TGTGCCAGCAGTACAACAGGGGGCACTGAAGCTTTCTTT. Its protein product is CASSTTGGTEAFF.

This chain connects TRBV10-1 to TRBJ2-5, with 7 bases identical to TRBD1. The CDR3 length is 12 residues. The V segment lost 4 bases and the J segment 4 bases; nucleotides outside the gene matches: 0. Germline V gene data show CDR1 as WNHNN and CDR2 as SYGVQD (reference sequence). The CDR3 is CASSGQGETQYF. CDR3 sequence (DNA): TGCGCCAGCAGTGGACAGGGAGAGACCCAGTACTTC.

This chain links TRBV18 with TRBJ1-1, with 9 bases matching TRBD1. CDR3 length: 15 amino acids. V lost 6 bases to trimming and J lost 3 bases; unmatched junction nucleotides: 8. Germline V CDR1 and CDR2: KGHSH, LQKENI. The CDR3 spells CASSSSGTGYTEAFF. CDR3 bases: TGTGCCAGCTCTTCGTCCGGGACAGGGTACACTGAAGCTTTCTTT.

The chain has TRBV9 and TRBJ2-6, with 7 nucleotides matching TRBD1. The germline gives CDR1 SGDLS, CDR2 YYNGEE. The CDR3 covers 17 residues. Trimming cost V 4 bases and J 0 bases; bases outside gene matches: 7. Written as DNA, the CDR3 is TGTGCCAGCAGCCCCCGGACAGGTAACTCTGGGGCCAACGTCCTGACTTTC. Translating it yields CASSPRTGNSGANVLTF.

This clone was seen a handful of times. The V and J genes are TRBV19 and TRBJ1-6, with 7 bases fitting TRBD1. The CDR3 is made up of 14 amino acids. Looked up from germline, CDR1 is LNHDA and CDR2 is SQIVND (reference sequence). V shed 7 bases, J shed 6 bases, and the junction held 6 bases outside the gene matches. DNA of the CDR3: TGTGCCAGTACTGGAGGGACAGTTAATTCACCCCTCCACTTT. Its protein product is CASTGGTVNSPLHF.

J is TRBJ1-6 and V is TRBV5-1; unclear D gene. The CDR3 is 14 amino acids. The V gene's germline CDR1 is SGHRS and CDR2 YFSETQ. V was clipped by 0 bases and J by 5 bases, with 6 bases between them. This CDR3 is CASSLEENNSPLHF. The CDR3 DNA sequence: TGCGCCAGCAGCTTGGAAGAGAATAATTCACCCCTCCACTTT. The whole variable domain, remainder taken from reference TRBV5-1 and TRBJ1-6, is KAGVTQTPRYLIKTRGQQVTLSCSPISGHRSVSWYQQTPGQGLQFLFEYFSETQRNKGNFPGRFSGRQFSNSRSEMNVSTLELGDSALYLCASSLEENNSPLHFGNGTRLTVT.

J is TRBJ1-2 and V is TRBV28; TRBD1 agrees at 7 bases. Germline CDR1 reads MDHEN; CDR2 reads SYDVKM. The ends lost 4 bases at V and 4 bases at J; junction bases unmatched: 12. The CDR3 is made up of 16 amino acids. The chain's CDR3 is CASSSLDRAPLYGYTF. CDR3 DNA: TGTGCCAGCAGTTCCCTCGACAGGGCCCCCCTCTATGGCTACACCTTC.

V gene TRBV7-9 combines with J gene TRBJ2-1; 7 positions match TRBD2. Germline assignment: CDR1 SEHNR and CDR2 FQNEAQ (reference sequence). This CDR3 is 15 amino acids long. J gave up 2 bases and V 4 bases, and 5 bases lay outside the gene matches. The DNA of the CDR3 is TGTGCCAGCAGCTCCCCGGGGGGAACCTACAATGAGCAGTTCTTC. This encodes CASSSPGGTYNEQFF.

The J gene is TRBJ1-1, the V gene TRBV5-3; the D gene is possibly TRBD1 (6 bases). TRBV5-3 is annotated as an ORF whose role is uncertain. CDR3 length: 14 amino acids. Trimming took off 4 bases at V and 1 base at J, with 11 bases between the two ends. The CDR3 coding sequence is TGTGCCAGAAGCACCCCACAGGGGAACACTGAAGCTTTCTTT. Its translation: CARSTPQGNTEAFF.

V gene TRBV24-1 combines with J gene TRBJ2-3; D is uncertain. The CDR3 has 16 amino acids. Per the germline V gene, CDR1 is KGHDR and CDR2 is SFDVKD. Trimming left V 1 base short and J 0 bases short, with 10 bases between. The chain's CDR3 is CATSDFPGISTDTQYF. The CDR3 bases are TGTGCCACCAGTGATTTCCCTGGCATAAGCACAGATACGCAGTATTTT.

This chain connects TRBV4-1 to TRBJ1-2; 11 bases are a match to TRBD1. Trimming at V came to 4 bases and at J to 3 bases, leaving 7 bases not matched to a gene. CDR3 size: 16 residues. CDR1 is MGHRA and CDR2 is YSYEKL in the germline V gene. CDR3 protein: CASSPLGQGGDYGYTF. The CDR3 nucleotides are TGCGCCAGCAGCCCCCTGGGACAGGGGGGGGACTATGGCTACACCTTC.

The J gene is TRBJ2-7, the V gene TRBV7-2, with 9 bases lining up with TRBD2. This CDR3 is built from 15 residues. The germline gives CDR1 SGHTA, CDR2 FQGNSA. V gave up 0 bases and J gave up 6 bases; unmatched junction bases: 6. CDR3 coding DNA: TGTGCCAGCAGCTTAGCCGGGGGACTAGCCTCCGAGCAGTACTTC. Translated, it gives CASSLAGGLASEQYF.

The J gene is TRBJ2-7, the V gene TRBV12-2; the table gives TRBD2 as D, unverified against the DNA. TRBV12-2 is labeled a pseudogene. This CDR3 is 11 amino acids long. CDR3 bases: TGTGCAAGCCCGACTAGCTACGAGCAGTACTTC. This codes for CASPTSYEQYF.

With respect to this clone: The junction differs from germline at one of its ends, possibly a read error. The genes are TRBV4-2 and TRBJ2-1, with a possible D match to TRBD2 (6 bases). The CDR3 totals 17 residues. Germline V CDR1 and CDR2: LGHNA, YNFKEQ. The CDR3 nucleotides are TGTGCCGGCAGCCTTTTTCCCGAGACTAGCTCCTACAATGAGCAGTTCTTC. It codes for CAGSLFPETSSYNEQFF.

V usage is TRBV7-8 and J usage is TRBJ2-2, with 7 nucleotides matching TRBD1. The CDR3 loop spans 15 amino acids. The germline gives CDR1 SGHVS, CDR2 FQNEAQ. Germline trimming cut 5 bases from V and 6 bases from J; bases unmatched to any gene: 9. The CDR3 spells CASSIRQGTPGELFF. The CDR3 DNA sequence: TGTGCCAGCAGCATAAGACAGGGCACCCCCGGGGAGCTGTTTTTT.

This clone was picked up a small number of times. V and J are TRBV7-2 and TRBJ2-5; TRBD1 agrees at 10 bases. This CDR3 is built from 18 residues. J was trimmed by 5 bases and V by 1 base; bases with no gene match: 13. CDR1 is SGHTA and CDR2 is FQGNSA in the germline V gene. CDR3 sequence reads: CASSLGFAGTGVSETQYF. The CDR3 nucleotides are TGTGCCAGCAGCTTAGGTTTCGCGGGGACAGGGGTTTCGGAGACCCAGTACTTC.

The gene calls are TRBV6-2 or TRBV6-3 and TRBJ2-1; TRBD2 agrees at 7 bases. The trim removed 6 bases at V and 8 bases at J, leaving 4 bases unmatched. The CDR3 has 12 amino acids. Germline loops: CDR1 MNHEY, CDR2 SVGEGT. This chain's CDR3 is CASSRLAHEQFF. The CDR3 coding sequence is TGTGCCAGCAGCCGACTAGCCCATGAGCAGTTCTTC.

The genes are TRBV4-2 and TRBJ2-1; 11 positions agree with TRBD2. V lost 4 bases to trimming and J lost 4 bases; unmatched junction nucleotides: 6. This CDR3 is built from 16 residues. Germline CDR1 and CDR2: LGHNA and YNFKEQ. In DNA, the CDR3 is TGTGCCAGCAGCCTCCAGACTAGCGGGGCGTACAATGAGCAGTTCTTC. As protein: CASSLQTSGAYNEQFF.

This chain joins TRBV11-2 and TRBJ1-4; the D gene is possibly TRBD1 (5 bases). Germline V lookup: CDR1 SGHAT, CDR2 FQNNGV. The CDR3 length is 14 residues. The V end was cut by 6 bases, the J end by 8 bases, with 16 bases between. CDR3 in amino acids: CASRPGLGGEKLFF. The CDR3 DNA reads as TGTGCCAGCAGACCGGGACTGGGCGGAGAAAAACTGTTTTTT.